Below, 22 T cell receptor beta chains from the same sample are listed, as sequenced in a study of regulatory T cells in long-lasting Graves disease. Both iRepertoire HTBI primers and Arm-PCR of CDR3 regions were used to build the TCR beta libraries. TCRdb itself ran the multiplex PCR reads through MiXCR, one entry per CDR3 protein. The sample records under 500,000 distinct CDR3 sequences, approximately 16% being singletons. Regarding time point: newly diagnosed GD, antithyroid drugs for less than 3 months. After RNA was extracted from PBMCs, the TCR library was made from it. Separately, the same data were catalogued under a study of T cells in Graves' hyperthyroidism and ophthalmopathy.

The specimen comprised peripheral blood mononuclear cells (PBMCs), sampled at new diagnosis, from a patient treated with antithyroid drugs. Receptor source: a woman aged 25 to 39 with Graves disease.

Of note for this clonotype: This could be a read error, since a much larger clone is one nucleotide away. The V and J genes are TRBV27 and TRBJ1-1; 12 bases are a match to TRBD1. V lost 8 bases, J lost 5 bases, and 6 bases stayed unmatched. Germline V gene data show CDR1 as MNHEY and CDR2 as SMNVEV (reference sequence). The CDR3 contains 14 residues. CDR3 DNA sequence: TGTGCCAGCGGGACAGGGGGCGTTTTTACTGAAGCTTTCTTT. Translating gives CASGTGGVFTEAFF.

Notes on this clonotype: A much larger clonotype is one base distant, so this may be a read error. The chain carries TRBV5-5 and TRBJ1-6; D remains unclear. Trimming stripped 0 bases from V and 10 bases from J, with 14 bases between. The CDR3 extends over 15 amino acids. Germline V gene data show CDR1 as SGHKS and CDR2 as YYEKEE (reference sequence). CDR3: CASSLERALGSPLHF. The CDR3 DNA is TGTGCCAGCAGCTTGGAAAGGGCGCTTGGCTCACCCCTCCACTTT.

This clonotype was counted at least ten times. This rearrangement joins TRBV28 to TRBJ2-1, with D uncertain. This CDR3 has 11 residues. The V gene lost 8 bases and the J gene lost 6 bases, with 8 bases spanning the gap. Germline V gene sequence: CDR1 MDHEN, CDR2 SYDVKM. DNA of the CDR3: TGTGCCAGCCTCACGTCCAATGAGCAGTTCTTC. Amino acids: CASLTSNEQFF.

In its sample, this clonotype was seen many times. The chain carries TRBV11-2 and TRBJ2-5; 8 nucleotides line up with TRBD2. This CDR3 is 14 amino acids long. Germline assignment: CDR1 SGHAT and CDR2 FQNNGV. The J segment lost 5 bases and the V segment lost 3 bases, leaving 5 bases of the junction unmatched. The CDR3 bases are TGTGCCAGCAGCTTGGGGCGGGAGGTGGAGACCCAGTACTTC. Translation gives CASSLGREVETQYF. The complete variable domain, with remaining parts taken from reference TRBV11-2 and TRBJ2-5, reads EAGVAQSPRYKIIEKRQSVAFWCNPISGHATLYWYQQILGQGPKLLIQFQNNGVVDDSQLPKDRFSAERLKGVDSTLKIQPAKLEDSAVYLCASSLGREVETQYFGPGTRLLVL.

This clonotype came up many times. The V call is TRBV18, the J call TRBJ2-1; 7 bases align to TRBD2. This CDR3 spans 12 amino acids. Germline loops: CDR1 KGHSH, CDR2 LQKENI. Trimming at V came to 5 bases and at J to 6 bases, leaving 1 base not matched to a gene. The CDR3 bases are TGTGCCAGCTCAACGGGGGGCAATGAGCAGTTCTTC. Amino acid sequence: CASSTGGNEQFF.

There are many counts of this clonotype. The chain's CDR3 is CASSSVYQETQYF. The CDR3 DNA reads as TGTGCCAGCAGCTCGGTGTACCAAGAGACCCAGTACTTC. This chain joins TRBV7-2 and TRBJ2-5; D gene ambiguous. The CDR3 contains 13 residues. V was shortened by 4 bases and J by 0 bases, with 6 bases between the two germline ends. Germline loops: CDR1 SGHTA, CDR2 FQGNSA. The whole variable domain, remainder taken from reference TRBV7-2 and TRBJ2-5, is GAGVSQSPSNKVTEKGKDVELRCDPISGHTALYWYRQSLGQGLEFLIYFQGNSAPDKSGLPSDRFSAERTGGSVSTLTIQRTQQEDSAVYLCASSSVYQETQYFGPGTRLLVL.

The sample holds a few counts of this clonotype. J is TRBJ1-5 and V is TRBV28; D is possibly TRBD1 (6 bases). Trimming left V 5 bases short and J 11 bases short, with 22 bases between. Germline loops: CDR1 MDHEN, CDR2 SYDVKM. This CDR3 has 15 amino acids. The CDR3, as DNA: TGTGCCAGCAGTCTAACCTACAGGGCTTCTCCAGCCCAGCATTTT. This translates into CASSLTYRASPAQHF.

This clonotype has just one count. A much larger clone lies one base from this, so it may be a read error. The chain has TRBV28 and TRBJ1-5; D may be TRBD1 (6 bases). This CDR3 is built from 14 residues. The germline V gene has CDR1 MDHEN and CDR2 SYDVKM. The CDR3 region is CVSMRGQGVQPQHF. The CDR3 DNA follows: TGTGTCAGCATGCGGGGGCAGGGCGTACAGCCCCAGCATTTT.

This clonotype came up many times. The chain recombines TRBV28 with TRBJ1-2; D is possibly TRBD1 (5 bases). CDR3 length: 16 residues. The V end lost 2 bases, the J end lost 8 bases, and 21 bases lay between the germline ends. Looked up from germline, CDR1 is MDHEN and CDR2 is SYDVKM. The CDR3 is CASSLLAGTSSEGYTF. CDR3 in DNA: TGTGCCAGCAGTTTACTGGCAGGGACCTCATCAGAAGGCTACACCTTC.

The J gene is TRBJ2-3, the V gene TRBV15; no reliable D call. The V and J ends lost 0 bases and 2 bases respectively, with 3 bases between them. From germline, CDR1 is LNHNV and CDR2 YYDKDF (reference sequence). CDR3 length: 13 residues. The DNA of the CDR3 is TGTGCCACCAGCAGAGACACCACAGATACGCAGTATTTT. This encodes CATSRDTTDTQYF.

V usage is TRBV30 and J usage is TRBJ2-3; no firm D call. From germline, CDR1 is GTSNPN and CDR2 SVGIG (reference sequence). The CDR3 spans 15 residues. The V end lost 0 bases, the J end lost 0 bases, and 10 bases lay between the germline ends. The CDR3 bases are TGTGCCTGGAGTGTACTGGCGACTAGCACAGATACGCAGTATTTT. It specifies CAWSVLATSTDTQYF.

This clonotype was observed a handful of times. The chain has TRBV5-5 and TRBJ2-7, with D tentatively TRBD2 (6 bases). Germline V gene lookup returns CDR1 SGHKS and CDR2 YYEKEE (reference sequence). V was shortened by 4 bases and J by 6 bases, with 14 bases between the two germline ends. This CDR3 comprises 13 residues. The CDR3 sequence: CASSPTRLSEQYF. CDR3 DNA sequence: TGTGCCAGCAGCCCGACTAGATTAAGCGAGCAGTACTTC. Drawing the rest from reference TRBV5-5 and TRBJ2-7, the complete variable domain is DAGVTQSPTHLIKTRGQQVTLRCSPISGHKSVSWYQQVLGQGPQFIFQYYEKEERGRGNFPDRFSARQFPNYSSELNVNALLLGDSALYLCASSPTRLSEQYFGPGTRLTVT.

This clonotype was seen many times. This chain connects TRBV3-1 to TRBJ2-2; possibly TRBD2 for D (6 bases). The length of the CDR3 is 13 residues. The V gene lost 4 bases and the J gene lost 7 bases, with 10 bases spanning the gap. Germline CDR1 and CDR2: LGHDT and YNNKEL (reference sequence). In DNA form, the CDR3 reads TGTGCCAGCAGCCCCTGGGGGGACGGGGAGCTGTTTTTT. Protein: CASSPWGDGELFF.

This sequence joins TRBV28 and TRBJ2-3; 10 nucleotides line up with TRBD2. Germline values: CDR1 MDHEN, CDR2 SYDVKM. The junction had 10 bases not matched to a gene; V was cut back by 7 bases and J by 6 bases. There are 15 residues in the CDR3. The CDR3 sequence: CASTIAGGNQDTQYF. DNA of the CDR3: TGTGCCAGCACCATAGCGGGAGGAAATCAGGATACGCAGTATTTT.

The V and J genes are TRBV7-2 and TRBJ2-2, with TRBD1 identical over 8 bases. Germline V gene data show CDR1 as SGHTA and CDR2 as FQGNSA. Germline trimming cut 5 bases from V and 0 bases from J; bases unmatched to any gene: 8. The CDR3 runs 17 residues. Written as DNA, the CDR3 is TGTGCCAGCAGCCGAAGACGGACAGGGTCGAACACCGGGGAGCTGTTTTTT. It encodes CASSRRRTGSNTGELFF.

In its sample, this clonotype was seen many times. This chain joins TRBV4-3 and TRBJ1-5, with D maybe TRBD1 (6 bases). This CDR3 region has 19 residues. V lost 1 base and J 0 bases, leaving 19 bases between the germline ends. The germline V gene has CDR1 LGHNA and CDR2 YSLEER. CDR3 DNA: TGCGCCAGCAGCCAAGGGGTGGCAGGGGAGGCCTATAGCAATCAGCCCCAGCATTTT. As protein: CASSQGVAGEAYSNQPQHF.

This clonotype was counted ten times or more. In DNA, the CDR3 is TGCAGTGCTCCGGGACAGGCGGATGAAAACATTCAGTACTTC. Translation: CSAPGQADENIQYF. This rearrangement joins TRBV20-1 to TRBJ2-4; 8 nucleotides match TRBD1. In germline, CDR1 is DFQATT, CDR2 SNEGSKA (reference sequence). Trimming cost V 5 bases and J 5 bases; bases outside gene matches: 8. The CDR3 length is 14 residues.

This sequence joins TRBV6-1 and TRBJ1-1; D not resolved. In germline, CDR1 is MNHNS, CDR2 SASEGT. Trimming took off 7 bases at V and 7 bases at J, with 19 bases between the two ends. The CDR3 is 14 amino acids. CDR3 loop: CASIASTAASEAFF. CDR3 DNA sequence: TGTGCCAGCATTGCGTCAACCGCAGCGAGTGAAGCTTTCTTT.

The table lists this clonotype with many counts. This chain joins TRBV20-1 and TRBJ2-7; TRBD2 aligns across 9 bases. This CDR3 has 14 amino acids. Germline lookup yields CDR1 DFQATT and CDR2 SNEGSKA (reference sequence). The J segment lost 3 bases and the V segment lost 7 bases, leaving 10 bases of the junction unmatched. CDR3 DNA: TGCAGTGGCCTCTTGGGGACTAGCATCTACGAGCAGTACTTC. Amino acids: CSGLLGTSIYEQYF.

This clonotype was counted at least ten times. CDR3 protein: CASSSDSNNSPLHF. CDR3 nucleotides: TGTGCCAGCTCATCGGACAGCAATAATTCACCCCTCCACTTT. J is TRBJ1-6 and V is TRBV18; possible D gene TRBD1, 6 bases. The germline CDR1 and CDR2 sequences are KGHSH and LQKENI. This CDR3 is built from 14 residues. V lost 5 bases to trimming and J lost 5 bases, with 10 bases between them.

This clonotype was detected many times. V usage is TRBV11-1 and J usage is TRBJ2-1; D may match TRBD1 or TRBD2 (5 bases each). Trimming pared 7 bases from V and 3 bases from J, leaving 19 bases between. This CDR3 has 16 residues. The germline V gene encodes CDR1 SGHAT and CDR2 FQDESV (reference sequence). The CDR3 bases are TGTGCCAGCAATCCAGGGTTTGAAGCGGTCTACAATGAGCAGTTCTTC. The encoded protein is CASNPGFEAVYNEQFF.

The sample holds many counts of this clonotype. The V and J genes are TRBV6-5 and TRBJ1-1, with D perhaps matching TRBD1 (5 bases). From germline, CDR1 is MNHEY and CDR2 SVGAGI. The CDR3 has 16 amino acids. Trimming pared 4 bases from V and 1 base from J, leaving 16 bases between. The DNA of the CDR3 is TGTGCCAGCAGTTCGATTAGGACCGGGGGGAACACTGAAGCTTTCTTT. It yields the protein CASSSIRTGGNTEAFF.